This note documents a single T cell receptor beta chain sequence. The sample originates from a study of T cell changes during pregnancy in multiple sclerosis. V was clipped by 3 bases and J by 0 bases, with 5 bases between them. The CDR3 is made up of 13 amino acids. Germline assignment: CDR1 MDHEN and CDR2 SYDVKM. The data were produced by immunoSEQ multiplex PCR, yet TCRdb's version contains in-frame clones alone and is incomplete. The sample lists approximately 92,000 clones, 85% to 95% occurring once. This TCR was sampled from a female donor with multiple sclerosis, enrolled in a pregnancy study. The J gene is TRBJ2-5, the V gene TRBV28, with D tentatively TRBD1 (5 bases). The source was peripheral blood, collected in the first trimester of pregnancy. CDR3 bases: TGTGCCAGCAGTTTGACAGACCAAGAGACCCAGTACTTC. Protein product: CASSLTDQETQYF.